These 20 T cell receptor beta chains came from one sample sequenced in a study of cytomegalovirus exposure and HLA in healthy donors. Repertoires were generated with immunoSEQ multiplex PCR, while TCRdb's copy carries only in-frame clones and drops some. This repertoire shows about 260,000 clones, 90% found once; its top ten account for 3% to 3.5%. Sequenced: PBMCs. The receptors derive from a woman in her twenties or thirties in good health and CMV-seronegative.

The chain recombines TRBV7-2 with TRBJ1-5; D not certain. CDR1 is SGHTA, CDR2 FQGNSA, per germline. The CDR3 has 13 residues. V dropped 1 base and J dropped 7 bases, with 8 bases sitting between them. CDR3: CASSLDSSQPQHF. DNA of the CDR3: TGTGCCAGCAGCTTAGACAGTTCGCAGCCCCAGCATTTT. Based on the CDR3 plus reference TRBV7-2 and TRBJ1-5, the full variable domain is GAGVSQSPSNKVTEKGKDVELRCDPISGHTALYWYRQSLGQGLEFLIYFQGNSAPDKSGLPSDRFSAERTGGSVSTLTIQRTQQEDSAVYLCASSLDSSQPQHFGDGTRLSIL.

V gene TRBV7-3 combines with J gene TRBJ2-7; tentative D call: TRBD2 (6 bases). The V gene lost 1 base and the J gene lost 1 base, with 8 bases spanning the gap. In germline, CDR1 is SGHTA, CDR2 FQGTGA. This CDR3 region has 14 residues. Here the CDR3 reads CASSLIGGSYEQYF. The CDR3 DNA sequence: TGTGCCAGCAGCTTAATCGGGGGATCCTACGAGCAGTACTTC. The whole variable domain, remainder taken from reference TRBV7-3 and TRBJ2-7, is GAGVSQTPSNKVTEKGKYVELRCDPISGHTALYWYRQSLGQGPEFLIYFQGTGAADDSGLPNDRFFAVRPEGSVSTLKIQRTERGDSAVYLCASSLIGGSYEQYFGPGTRLTVT.

The chain couples TRBV4-1 to TRBJ1-5, with D possibly being TRBD1 (6 bases). V dropped 0 bases and J dropped 0 bases, with 18 bases sitting between them. The CDR3 runs to 19 residues. The V gene's germline CDR1 is MGHRA and CDR2 YSYEKL. The CDR3 DNA follows: TGCGCCAGCAGCCAAGAGGGGACAACCTTGGGAGTTAGCAATCAGCCCCAGCATTTT. Residues: CASSQEGTTLGVSNQPQHF.

The chain carries TRBV15 and TRBJ2-1, with 10 bases identical to TRBD2. With V trimmed by 6 bases and J by 5 bases, 10 bases remained unmatched. The CDR3 is 16 residues long. The germline gives CDR1 LNHNV, CDR2 YYDKDF (reference sequence). CDR3 coding DNA: TGTGCCACCAGTGAAATAGCGGGAGGATTCAACAATGAGCAGTTCTTC. Its protein is CATSEIAGGFNNEQFF.

This chain joins TRBV15 and TRBJ2-5; 13 bases align to TRBD2. The CDR3 loop spans 16 amino acids. The junction had 6 bases not matched to a gene; V was cut back by 4 bases and J by 4 bases. Germline V gene lookup returns CDR1 LNHNV and CDR2 YYDKDF (reference sequence). The CDR3 nucleotides are TGTGCCACCAGCAAGGGGACTAGCGGGGTCACAGAGACCCAGTACTTC. Translation: CATSKGTSGVTETQYF.

This chain uses TRBV11-2 with TRBJ2-2; D gene ambiguous. The CDR3 loop spans 16 amino acids. The germline V and J ends were trimmed by 5 bases and 0 bases, with 13 bases remaining between them. CDR1 SGHAT and CDR2 FQNNGV come from the germline V gene. CDR3 in DNA: TGTGCCAGCAGCCTCTCGGACGGACCGAACACCGGGGAGCTGTTTTTT. This gives the protein CASSLSDGPNTGELFF.

This chain connects TRBV12-5 to TRBJ2-7; a weak D match, TRBD1 (6 bases). Germline V lookup: CDR1 LGHNT, CDR2 FRNRAP. The ends were cut back, 1 base at V and 5 bases at J, with 15 bases in the middle. This CDR3 has 15 residues. CDR3 protein: CASGLAIDRFDEQYF. The CDR3 bases are TGTGCTAGTGGTTTGGCCATCGACAGGTTTGACGAGCAGTACTTC.

The rearrangement links TRBV7-9 to TRBJ1-2; no reliable D call. V lost 0 bases and J 6 bases, leaving 14 bases between the germline ends. Per germline, CDR1 SEHNR and CDR2 FQNEAQ (reference sequence). The CDR3 is 15 amino acids. The CDR3 sequence is CASSLAEGGIDGYTF. Written as DNA, the CDR3 is TGTGCCAGCAGCTTAGCTGAAGGAGGTATCGATGGCTACACCTTC.

This rearrangement joins TRBV7-9 to TRBJ2-1, with D perhaps matching TRBD1 or TRBD2 (5 bases each). Per the germline V gene, CDR1 is SEHNR and CDR2 is FQNEAQ (reference sequence). CDR3 length: 13 amino acids. Trimming took 10 bases from V and 2 from J, leaving 12 bases between them. CDR3 nucleotides: TGTGCCACGAGGGGAGTAGCCTACAATGAGCAGTTCTTC. Residues: CATRGVAYNEQFF.

This clone appeared a few times. The V and J genes are TRBV19 and TRBJ1-1, with D tentatively TRBD1 (5 bases). Trimming cost V 6 bases and J 4 bases, with 12 bases left between them. CDR3 length: 13 amino acids. Germline V gives CDR1 LNHDA, CDR2 SQIVND (reference sequence). The CDR3 DNA reads TGTGCCAGTAGCACCGGGGGGGGCACTGAAGCTTTCTTT. Translated: CASSTGGGTEAFF.

The J gene is TRBJ2-1, the V gene TRBV6-1; the match to TRBD2 covers 8 bases. Looked up from germline, CDR1 is MNHNS and CDR2 is SASEGT. Unmatched junction bases numbered 3, after V lost 6 bases and J lost 5 bases. CDR3 length: 13 amino acids. This chain's CDR3 is CASSALADNEQFF. DNA of the CDR3: TGTGCCAGCAGCGCACTAGCGGACAATGAGCAGTTCTTC.

The chain recombines TRBV29-1 with TRBJ1-1, with a weak D call TRBD1 (5 bases). The CDR3 extends over 14 amino acids. Between the trimmed V and J ends, which lost 8 bases and 0 bases, there was a span of 16 bases. Germline values: CDR1 SQVTM, CDR2 ANQGSEA. The CDR3 sequence is CSCRSRGMNTEAFF. The CDR3 DNA is TGCAGCTGTAGATCTAGGGGAATGAACACTGAAGCTTTCTTT.

In this sample, this clone turned up once. The rearrangement joins TRBV28 to TRBJ2-2; D may be TRBD2 (6 bases). CDR3 length: 15 amino acids. The germline V gene has CDR1 MDHEN and CDR2 SYDVKM. Trimming pared 2 bases from V and 7 bases from J, leaving 14 bases between. This CDR3 reads CASSLGGVQHGELFF. The CDR3 bases are TGTGCCAGCAGTTTAGGAGGGGTTCAACACGGGGAGCTGTTTTTT.

V usage is TRBV28 and J usage is TRBJ2-7; no definite D call. The germline V and J ends were trimmed by 1 base and 3 bases, with 4 bases remaining between them. Germline CDR1 MDHEN, CDR2 SYDVKM. This CDR3 has 12 residues. The CDR3: CASSLSFYEQYF. For the CDR3, the DNA is TGTGCCAGCAGTTTATCTTTCTACGAGCAGTACTTC.

The rearrangement uses TRBV25-1 and TRBJ2-3, with D perhaps TRBD2 (6 bases). V lost 6 bases, J lost 0 bases, and 19 bases lay in between. CDR3 length equals 17 residues. Germline values: CDR1 MGHDK, CDR2 SYGVNS. CDR3 sequence (DNA): TGTGCCAGCAGCCCGGAGGGGCTAGCGCTTAGCACAGATACGCAGTATTTT. Translation gives CASSPEGLALSTDTQYF.

The CDR3 protein is CASSPGRVGNEQYF. As DNA, the CDR3 is TGTGCCAGCTCACCGGGCAGGGTGGGCAACGAGCAGTACTTC. The rearrangement joins TRBV18 to TRBJ2-7; D possibly corresponds to TRBD1 (5 bases). Trimming pared 3 bases from V and 5 bases from J, leaving 14 bases between. The CDR3 loop spans 14 amino acids. Germline V lookup: CDR1 KGHSH, CDR2 LQKENI.

The chain links TRBV29-1 to TRBJ2-1; 10 nucleotides agree with TRBD2. Germline trimming cut 6 bases from V and 3 bases from J; bases unmatched to any gene: 8. Germline V gene lookup returns CDR1 SQVTM and CDR2 ANQGSEA. The CDR3 extends over 15 amino acids. The DNA for the CDR3 is TGCAGCGTCGCCTCGGTAGCGGGAGGCTACAATGAGCAGTTCTTC. Amino acid sequence: CSVASVAGGYNEQFF.

J is TRBJ2-2 and V is TRBV29-1; tentatively, D is TRBD1 (6 bases). The CDR3 is made up of 17 amino acids. Trimming took off 2 bases at V and 5 bases at J, with 21 bases between the two ends. Germline CDR1 reads SQVTM; CDR2 reads ANQGSEA. CDR3 DNA sequence: TGCAGCGTTGAATCCCGGTGGACAGCCGTGAGAACCGGGGAGCTGTTTTTT. The encoded protein is CSVESRWTAVRTGELFF.

The V call is TRBV7-2, the J call TRBJ1-2; D possibly corresponds to TRBD1 (6 bases). CDR3 length equals 16 residues. Germline V gives CDR1 SGHTA, CDR2 FQGNSA. V was cut by 2 bases and J by 0 bases, with 13 bases left in between. The CDR3 spells CASSLTGGETNYGYTF. As DNA, the CDR3 is TGTGCCAGCAGCTTAACTGGGGGCGAGACTAACTATGGCTACACCTTC.

This rearrangement joins TRBV7-9 to TRBJ2-3; D is unresolved. This CDR3 has 13 amino acids. V was trimmed by 5 bases and J by 5 bases, leaving 11 bases between them. Germline V CDR1 and CDR2: SEHNR, FQNEAQ (reference sequence). CDR3 DNA: TGTGCCAGCAGCCCGCGGACGCTAGATACGCAGTATTTT. It is translated as CASSPRTLDTQYF. The variable domain in full, with the rest retrieved from reference TRBV7-9 and TRBJ2-3, is DTGVSQNPRHKITKRGQNVTFRCDPISEHNRLYWYRQTLGQGPEFLTYFQNEAQLEKSRLLSDRFSAERPKGSFSTLEIQRTEQGDSAMYLCASSPRTLDTQYFGPGTRLTVL.